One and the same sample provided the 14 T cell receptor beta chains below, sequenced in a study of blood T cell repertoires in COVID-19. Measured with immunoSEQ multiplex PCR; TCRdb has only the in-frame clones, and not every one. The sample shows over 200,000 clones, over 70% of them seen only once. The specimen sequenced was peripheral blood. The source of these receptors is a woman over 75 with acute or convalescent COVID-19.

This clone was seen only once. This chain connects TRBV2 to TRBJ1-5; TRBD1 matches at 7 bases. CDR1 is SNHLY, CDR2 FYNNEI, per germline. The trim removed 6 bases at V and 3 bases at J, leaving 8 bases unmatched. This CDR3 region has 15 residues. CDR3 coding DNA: TGTGCCAGCAGCCCTAGACAGGGCCCCAATCAGCCCCAGCATTTT. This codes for CASSPRQGPNQPQHF.

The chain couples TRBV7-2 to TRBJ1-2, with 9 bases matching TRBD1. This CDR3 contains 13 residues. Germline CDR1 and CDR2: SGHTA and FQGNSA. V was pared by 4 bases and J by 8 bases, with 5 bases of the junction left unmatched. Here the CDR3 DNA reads TGTGCCAGCAGCTCCCGGACAGGGGTAGGCTACACCTTC. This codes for CASSSRTGVGYTF.

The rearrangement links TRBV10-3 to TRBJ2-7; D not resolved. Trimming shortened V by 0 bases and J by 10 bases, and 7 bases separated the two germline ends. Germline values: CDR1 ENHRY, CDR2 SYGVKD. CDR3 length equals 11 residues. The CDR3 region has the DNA TGTGCCATCAGTGAGTCGTTGACTCAGTACTTC. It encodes CAISESLTQYF.

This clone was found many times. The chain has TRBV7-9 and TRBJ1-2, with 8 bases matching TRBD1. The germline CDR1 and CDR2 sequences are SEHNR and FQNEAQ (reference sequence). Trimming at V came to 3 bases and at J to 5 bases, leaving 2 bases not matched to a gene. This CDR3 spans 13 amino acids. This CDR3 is CASSLGTGYGYTF. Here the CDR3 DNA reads TGTGCCAGCAGCTTGGGGACAGGATATGGCTACACCTTC.

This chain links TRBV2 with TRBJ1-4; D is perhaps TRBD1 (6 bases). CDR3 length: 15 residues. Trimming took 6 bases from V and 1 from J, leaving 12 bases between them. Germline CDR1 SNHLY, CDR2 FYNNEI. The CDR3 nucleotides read TGTGCCAGCAGCTCCGTACAGGGAACTAATGAAAAACTGTTTTTT. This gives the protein CASSSVQGTNEKLFF. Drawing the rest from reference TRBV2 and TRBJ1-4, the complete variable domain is EPEVTQTPSHQVTQMGQEVILRCVPISNHLYFYWYRQILGQKVEFLVSFYNNEISEKSEIFDDQFSVERPDGSNFTLKIRSTKLEDSAMYFCASSSVQGTNEKLFFGSGTQLSVL.

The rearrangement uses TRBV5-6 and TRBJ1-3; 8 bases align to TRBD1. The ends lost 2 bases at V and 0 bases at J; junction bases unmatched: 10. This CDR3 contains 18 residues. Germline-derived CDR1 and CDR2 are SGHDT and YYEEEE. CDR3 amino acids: CASSFTGGRYSSGNTIYF. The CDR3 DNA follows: TGTGCCAGCAGCTTCACAGGGGGTCGCTATAGCTCTGGAAACACCATATATTTT.

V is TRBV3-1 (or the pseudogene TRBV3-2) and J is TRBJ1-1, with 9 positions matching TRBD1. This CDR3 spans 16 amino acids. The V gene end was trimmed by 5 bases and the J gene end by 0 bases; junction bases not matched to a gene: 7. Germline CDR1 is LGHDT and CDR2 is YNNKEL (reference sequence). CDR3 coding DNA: TGTGCCAGCAGCAACGGACAGGGGAGGATGAACACTGAAGCTTTCTTT. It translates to CASSNGQGRMNTEAFF.

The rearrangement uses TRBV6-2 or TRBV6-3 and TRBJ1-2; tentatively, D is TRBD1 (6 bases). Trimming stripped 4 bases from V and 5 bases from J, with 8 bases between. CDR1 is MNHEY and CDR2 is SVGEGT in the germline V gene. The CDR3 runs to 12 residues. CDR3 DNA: TGTGCCAGCAGTTTCACAGGGTATGGCTACACCTTC. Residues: CASSFTGYGYTF.

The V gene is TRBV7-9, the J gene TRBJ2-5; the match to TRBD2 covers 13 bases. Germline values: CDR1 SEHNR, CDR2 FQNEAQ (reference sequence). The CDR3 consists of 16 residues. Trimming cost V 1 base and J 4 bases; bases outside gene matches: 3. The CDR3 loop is CASSLGTSGSVETQYF. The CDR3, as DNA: TGTGCCAGCAGCTTAGGGACTAGCGGGAGCGTAGAGACCCAGTACTTC.

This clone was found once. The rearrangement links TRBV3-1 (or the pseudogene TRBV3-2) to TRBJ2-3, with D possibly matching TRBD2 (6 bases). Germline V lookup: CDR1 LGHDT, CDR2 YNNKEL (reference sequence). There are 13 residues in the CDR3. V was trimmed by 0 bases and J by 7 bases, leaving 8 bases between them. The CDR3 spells CASSQDAGNTQYF. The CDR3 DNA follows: TGTGCCAGCAGCCAAGATGCGGGAAATACGCAGTATTTT.

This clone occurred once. The chain's CDR3 is CASSESSLSTGYGYTF. The DNA of the CDR3 is TGTGCCAGCAGTGAATCCTCACTTTCAACAGGGTATGGCTACACCTTC. The V and J genes are TRBV25-1 and TRBJ1-2, with D perhaps TRBD1 (6 bases). Between the trimmed V and J ends, which lost 1 base and 5 bases, there was a span of 17 bases. Germline V CDR1 and CDR2: MGHDK, SYGVNS. The CDR3 runs 16 residues.

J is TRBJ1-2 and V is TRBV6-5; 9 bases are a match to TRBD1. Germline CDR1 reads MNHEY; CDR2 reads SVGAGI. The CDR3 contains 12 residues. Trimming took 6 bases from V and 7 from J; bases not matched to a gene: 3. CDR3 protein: CASSPGQGGYTF. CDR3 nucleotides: TGTGCCAGCAGCCCGGGACAGGGTGGCTACACCTTC.

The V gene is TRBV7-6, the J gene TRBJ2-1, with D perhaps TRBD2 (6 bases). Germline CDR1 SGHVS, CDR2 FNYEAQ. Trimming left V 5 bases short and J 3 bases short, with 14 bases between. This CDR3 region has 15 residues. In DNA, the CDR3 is TGTGCCAGCAGCGCCGGACTACTCAACTACAATGAGCAGTTCTTC. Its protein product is CASSAGLLNYNEQFF.

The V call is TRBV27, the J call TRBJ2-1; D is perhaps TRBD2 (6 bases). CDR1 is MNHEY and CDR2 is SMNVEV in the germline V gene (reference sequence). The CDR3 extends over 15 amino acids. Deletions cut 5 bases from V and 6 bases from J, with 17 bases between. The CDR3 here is CASSGLGLGGNEQFF. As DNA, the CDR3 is TGTGCCAGCAGTGGGCTAGGGTTGGGGGGCAATGAGCAGTTCTTC.